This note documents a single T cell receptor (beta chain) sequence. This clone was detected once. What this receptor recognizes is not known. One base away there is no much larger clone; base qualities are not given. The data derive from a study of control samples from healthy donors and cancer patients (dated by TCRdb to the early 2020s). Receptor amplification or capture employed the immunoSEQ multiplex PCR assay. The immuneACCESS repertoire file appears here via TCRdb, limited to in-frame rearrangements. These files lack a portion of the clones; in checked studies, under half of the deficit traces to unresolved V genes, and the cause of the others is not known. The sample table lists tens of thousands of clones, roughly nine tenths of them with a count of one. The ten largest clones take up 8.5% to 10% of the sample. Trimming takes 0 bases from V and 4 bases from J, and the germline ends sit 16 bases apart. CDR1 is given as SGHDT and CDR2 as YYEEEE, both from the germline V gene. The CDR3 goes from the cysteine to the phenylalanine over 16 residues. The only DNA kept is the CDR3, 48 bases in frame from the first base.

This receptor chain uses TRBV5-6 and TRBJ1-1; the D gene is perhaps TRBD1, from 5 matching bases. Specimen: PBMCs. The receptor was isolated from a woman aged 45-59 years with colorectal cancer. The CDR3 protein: CASSLGGVMWGTEAFF. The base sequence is TGTGCCAGCAGCTTGGGAGGGGTGATGTGGGGCACTGAAGCTTTCTTT.